This TCR beta chain was found in a study of PD-1 blockade in classical Hodgkin lymphoma. General observations from the study: Complete responders possessed baseline diversity comparable to newly diagnosed patients. TCR diversity rose significantly by C4D1 in CD4+ but not CD8+ cells. Relative to healthy donors, newly diagnosed patients reportedly had lower baseline TCR diversity, which was reported as lower still in relapsed/refractory patients.

The protocol was immunoSEQ multiplex PCR, while the TCRdb copy is restricted to in-frame clones and leaves out a portion. The sample contains around 92,000 clones, over 80% of which appear only once. This CDR3 has 18 residues. The time point denotes: cycle 4 day 1 (C4D1), after 5 to 7 weeks of nivolumab. Relapse after autologous stem cell transplantation occurred in every patient, and brentuximab vedotin exposure varied. This clone was picked up one time. Its antigen is as yet unknown. The sample was peripheral blood mononuclear cells (PBMCs), taken before the fourth cycle of nivolumab. V and J are TRBV21-1 and TRBJ1-3; the table's D gene call, TRBD1, was not cross checked with the DNA. TRBV21-1 is a known pseudogene. This TCR was recovered from a human donor with classical Hodgkin lymphoma. DNA for the CDR3: TGTGCCAGCAGCAGGCGTTACAGGGGACTTCCCTCTGGAAACACCATATATTTT. Amino acids: CASSRRYRGLPSGNTIYF.